One and the same sample provided the 27 T cell receptor beta chains below, sequenced in a study of T cell repertoires in cytomegalovirus infection. These receptors have no known antigen. MiXCR, applied by TCRdb to the reads, yields one record per CDR3 protein. The sample lists 70,000 to 85,000 distinct CDR3 sequences; approximately 42% were seen once. The sample consisted of CD8+ T cells from cultured PBMCs, taken from culture after CMV antigen stimulation. All receptors derive from a human donor in good health (CMV status not recorded). Some clones in this sample may be carry-over from other donors' samples.

The chain's CDR3 is CASSLGTSGGTETQYF. The CDR3 nucleotides are TGTGCCAGCAGCTTAGGGACTAGCGGGGGTACGGAGACCCAGTACTTC. The J gene is TRBJ2-5, the V gene TRBV7-9, with 13 bases identical to TRBD2. V was clipped by 1 base and J by 5 bases; unmatched bases: 4. This CDR3 is built from 16 residues. The germline V gene has CDR1 SEHNR and CDR2 FQNEAQ (reference sequence). The variable domain in full, completed from reference TRBV7-9 and TRBJ2-5, reads DTGVSQNPRHKITKRGQNVTFRCDPISEHNRLYWYRQTLGQGPEFLTYFQNEAQLEKSRLLSDRFSAERPKGSFSTLEIQRTEQGDSAMYLCASSLGTSGGTETQYFGPGTRLLVL.

This clonotype was detected only a few times. This rearrangement joins TRBV5-5 to TRBJ1-1; 11 nucleotides align to TRBD1. J gave up 5 bases and V 5 bases, and 14 bases lay outside the gene matches. Germline assignment: CDR1 SGHKS and CDR2 YYEKEE (reference sequence). CDR3 length: 17 residues. The chain's CDR3 is CASRQDRGHWTGTEAFF. The CDR3, as DNA: TGTGCCAGCAGGCAGGACAGGGGGCATTGGACTGGGACTGAAGCTTTCTTT. Complete variable domain (other parts from reference TRBV5-5 and TRBJ1-1): DAGVTQSPTHLIKTRGQQVTLRCSPISGHKSVSWYQQVLGQGPQFIFQYYEKEERGRGNFPDRFSARQFPNYSSELNVNALLLGDSALYLCASRQDRGHWTGTEAFFGQGTRLTVV.

This clonotype has more than one count but fewer than ten. The chain carries TRBV12-3 or TRBV12-4 and TRBJ2-7; D is ambiguous. Trimming pared 2 bases from V and 0 bases from J, leaving 11 bases between. The CDR3 is made up of 15 amino acids. DNA for the CDR3: TGTGCCAGCAGTTTATCGGTTCAGGCCTCCTACGAGCAGTACTTC. It encodes CASSLSVQASYEQYF.

This clonotype was seen a few times. The chain uses TRBV7-9 and TRBJ2-4; TRBD1 agrees at 11 bases. Per germline, CDR1 SEHNR and CDR2 FQNEAQ (reference sequence). The CDR3 length is 18 residues. Trimming removed 1 base from V and 6 bases from J; junction bases left unmatched: 11. CDR3 DNA: TGTGCCAGCAGCTTAGGTCGGACAGGGGGCCCTAGATCAAACATTCAGTACTTC. Its translation is CASSLGRTGGPRSNIQYF.

This chain joins TRBV12-3 or TRBV12-4 and TRBJ2-2; 9 nucleotides line up with TRBD1. The V segment lost 6 bases and the J segment 2 bases; nucleotides outside the gene matches: 4. The length of the CDR3 is 15 residues. The CDR3 loop reads CASSWDRVNTGELFF. As DNA, the CDR3 is TGTGCCAGCAGCTGGGACAGGGTTAACACCGGGGAGCTGTTTTTT.

The rearrangement uses TRBV4-2 and TRBJ1-1, with D possibly TRBD1 on 6 matching bases. The CDR3 contains 15 residues. Germline lookup yields CDR1 LGHNA and CDR2 YNFKEQ. The V and J ends lost 3 bases and 0 bases respectively, with 11 bases between them. CDR3 sequence reads: CASSHQQGMNTEAFF. CDR3 DNA sequence: TGTGCCAGCAGCCACCAACAGGGTATGAACACTGAAGCTTTCTTT.

This clonotype was detected only a few times. The rearrangement uses TRBV28 and TRBJ2-3, with D possibly being TRBD1 or TRBD2 (5 bases each). Germline V CDR1 and CDR2: MDHEN, SYDVKM. CDR3 length: 16 amino acids. Trimming left V 6 bases short and J 1 base short, with 17 bases between. CDR3 amino acids: CASRGPGPRRTDTQYF. As DNA, the CDR3 is TGTGCCAGCAGGGGACCGGGACCCCGACGCACAGATACGCAGTATTTT.

The chain is built from TRBV27 and TRBJ2-3; D is uncertain. CDR3 length: 13 amino acids. Germline assignment: CDR1 MNHEY and CDR2 SMNVEV (reference sequence). The V end lost 3 bases, the J end lost 4 bases, and 8 bases lay between the germline ends. CDR3 nucleotides: TGTGCCAGCAGTTTTCGGATATCAGATACGCAGTATTTT. This gives the protein CASSFRISDTQYF.

This clonotype was seen only a few times. The J gene is TRBJ2-4, the V gene TRBV4-3; D not certain. Trimming removed 1 base from V and 3 bases from J, with 13 bases in between. The CDR3 runs 16 residues. CDR1 is LGHNA and CDR2 is YSLEER in the germline V gene. The CDR3 region has the DNA TGCGCCAGCAGCCAAGGGGTTACAGTGGACAAAAACATTCAGTACTTC. Its protein is CASSQGVTVDKNIQYF.

This clonotype was seen a handful of times. The chain couples TRBV4-1 to TRBJ1-1; maybe TRBD1 (6 bases). Trimming stripped 3 bases from V and 5 bases from J, with 10 bases between. Germline CDR1 is MGHRA and CDR2 is YSYEKL. CDR3 length: 13 residues. The CDR3 protein is CASSQGAWTEAFF. CDR3 DNA: TGCGCCAGCAGCCAGGGGGCCTGGACTGAAGCTTTCTTT.

The CDR3 region is CASSEAPGQVYEQYF. The CDR3 nucleotides read TGTGCCAGCAGTGAAGCGCCGGGACAGGTCTACGAGCAGTACTTC. The V and J genes are TRBV2 and TRBJ2-7; the match to TRBD1 covers 8 bases. J lost 3 bases, V lost 0 bases, and 4 bases had no gene match. Germline CDR1 is SNHLY and CDR2 is FYNNEI. The CDR3 is made up of 15 amino acids.

The V call is TRBV29-1, the J call TRBJ2-2; no reliable D call. The ends were cut back, 7 bases at V and 0 bases at J, with 9 bases in the middle. The CDR3 is made up of 13 amino acids. Per germline, CDR1 SQVTM and CDR2 ANQGSEA. CDR3 amino acids: CSAGGANTGELFF. The CDR3, as DNA: TGCAGCGCTGGTGGAGCGAACACCGGGGAGCTGTTTTTT.

The chain uses TRBV7-8 and TRBJ1-3; D gene uncertain. Germline V gives CDR1 SGHVS, CDR2 FQNEAQ. V lost 6 bases and J lost 0, with 6 bases in between. This CDR3 contains 13 residues. CDR3 DNA sequence: TGTGCCAGCAGTTATAGCTCTGGAAACACCATATATTTT. Amino acids: CASSYSSGNTIYF.

In its sample, this clonotype was seen a few times. The rearrangement joins TRBV27 to TRBJ2-3; possible D gene TRBD2, 6 bases. Germline CDR1 and CDR2: MNHEY and SMNVEV (reference sequence). This CDR3 is 16 amino acids long. V was trimmed by 5 bases and J by 5 bases, leaving 20 bases between them. The CDR3 nucleotides read TGTGCCAGCAGTCCGGGACCTCTCCCGACTAGAGATACGCAGTATTTT. The encoded protein is CASSPGPLPTRDTQYF.

The genes are TRBV12-3 or TRBV12-4 and TRBJ2-5; D might be TRBD2 (5 bases). Trimming shortened V by 3 bases and J by 13 bases, and 12 bases separated the two germline ends. This CDR3 is built from 11 residues. CDR3 in amino acids: CASSFGRDPYF. In nucleotides, the CDR3 is TGTGCCAGCAGTTTTGGCCGGGATCCGTACTTC.

The CDR3 loop is CASSLRGDAYEQYF. The CDR3 DNA is TGCGCCAGCAGCTTAAGAGGAGATGCTTACGAGCAGTACTTC. The chain employs TRBV5-1 and TRBJ2-7; D is unclear. Trimming removed 2 bases at V and 4 bases at J, with 13 bases between. Germline values: CDR1 SGHRS, CDR2 YFSETQ. This CDR3 is built from 14 residues.

This chain links TRBV28 with TRBJ2-7, with D perhaps matching TRBD1 (6 bases). The CDR3 is 15 amino acids. The V gene lost 7 bases and the J gene lost 3 bases, with 19 bases spanning the gap. Germline V gives CDR1 MDHEN, CDR2 SYDVKM. The CDR3 DNA reads TGTGCCAGCACGCGTACTGCCGGGACATACTACGAGCAGTACTTC. Protein sequence: CASTRTAGTYYEQYF.

This clonotype turned up a few times. This chain uses TRBV6-1 with TRBJ2-3, with TRBD1 as a possible D gene (6 bases). The CDR3 totals 14 residues. The ends were cut back, 6 bases at V and 2 bases at J, with 12 bases in the middle. Germline V lookup: CDR1 MNHNS, CDR2 SASEGT. The CDR3 loop is CASRGAGDTDTQYF. CDR3 sequence (DNA): TGTGCCAGCAGGGGGGCAGGGGACACAGATACGCAGTATTTT.

This sequence joins TRBV6-2 or TRBV6-3 and TRBJ1-1, with TRBD1 identical over 7 bases. The CDR3 has 15 amino acids. The germline CDR1 and CDR2 sequences are MNHEY and SVGEGT. The V gene end was trimmed by 7 bases and the J gene end by 0 bases; junction bases not matched to a gene: 8. CDR3: CASTISQGMNTEAFF. DNA for the CDR3: TGTGCCAGCACCATCTCACAGGGGATGAACACTGAAGCTTTCTTT.

V gene TRBV7-9 combines with J gene TRBJ2-5; tentative D call: TRBD1 (6 bases). V shed 3 bases and J shed 3 bases, with 11 bases lying between them. CDR3 size: 14 residues. Germline CDR1 and CDR2: SEHNR and FQNEAQ (reference sequence). DNA of the CDR3: TGTGCCAGCAGCTTTCGGACAGCTGAAGAGACCCAGTACTTC. Its translation is CASSFRTAEETQYF.

This rearrangement joins TRBV7-2 to TRBJ2-2, with D possibly matching TRBD2 (5 bases). Germline CDR1 SGHTA, CDR2 FQGNSA. The CDR3 consists of 12 residues. V lost 7 bases, J lost 11 bases, and 14 bases lay in between. The CDR3 DNA sequence: TGTGCCAGCACCGCCGGGATGGGAGAGCTGTTTTTT. Translating gives CASTAGMGELFF.

The V and J genes are TRBV5-4 and TRBJ1-2, with a possible D match to TRBD1 (6 bases). The CDR3 covers 18 residues. V lost 1 base, J lost 0 bases, and 19 bases lay in between. CDR1 is SGHNT and CDR2 is YYREEE in the germline V gene (reference sequence). In DNA form, the CDR3 reads TGTGCCAGCAGCTTGAGTGCGGGGGCAGAGTATCCTAACTATGGCTACACCTTC. As protein: CASSLSAGAEYPNYGYTF.

V usage is TRBV7-4 and J usage is TRBJ2-7; D could derive from TRBD1 or TRBD2 (6 bases each). V lost 6 bases and J 5 bases, leaving 17 bases between the germline ends. CDR1 is SGHVT, CDR2 SQSDAQ, per germline. The CDR3 is 14 residues long. This CDR3 is CASSQGTPHDEQYF. The CDR3 nucleotides read TGTGCCAGCAGTCAGGGGACTCCGCACGACGAGCAGTACTTC.

V usage is TRBV12-3 or TRBV12-4 and J usage is TRBJ1-5, with 8 bases lining up with TRBD1. CDR3 length equals 15 residues. V shed 3 bases and J 3 bases; nucleotides not matched to a gene: 4. The CDR3 DNA is TGTGCCAGCAGTTTGACAGGGGCCATCAATCAGCCCCAGCATTTT. This codes for CASSLTGAINQPQHF.

The chain is built from TRBV12-3 or TRBV12-4 and TRBJ2-7, with D perhaps given as TRBD1 or TRBD2 (5 bases each). CDR3 size: 15 residues. The V and J ends lost 5 bases and 2 bases respectively, with 16 bases between them. The CDR3 region is CASSPRDRGAYEQYF. CDR3 coding DNA: TGTGCCAGCAGTCCCCGGGACCGCGGAGCCTACGAGCAGTACTTC.

This clonotype was detected only a few times. The CDR3 is CASSPWDGTNEKLFF. The DNA of the CDR3 is TGCGCCAGCAGCCCCTGGGACGGAACTAATGAAAAACTGTTTTTT. The rearrangement links TRBV4-1 to TRBJ1-4; maybe TRBD1 (5 bases). This CDR3 is built from 15 residues. Germline CDR1 is MGHRA and CDR2 is YSYEKL. The germline V and J ends were trimmed by 4 bases and 1 base, with 10 bases remaining between them.

The chain is built from TRBV19 and TRBJ2-5; 7 nucleotides match TRBD1. Trimming cost V 4 bases and J 4 bases; bases outside gene matches: 15. The V gene's germline CDR1 is LNHDA and CDR2 SQIVND (reference sequence). The CDR3 length is 17 residues. The CDR3: CASSTNRRGRKGETQYF. DNA for the CDR3: TGTGCCAGTAGTACCAACCGCAGGGGGAGAAAGGGAGAGACCCAGTACTTC.